This T cell receptor beta chain was identified during a study of monozygotic twins with inflammatory bowel disease. Findings and caveats of the study: There were differing immunosuppressive treatments, which may have added variability to patient repertoires. Perhaps reflecting limited power, concordant and discordant twins did not differ in repertoire similarity.

In regard to this clonotype: Its antigen is still unknown.

The CDR3 totals 14 residues. CDR1 and CDR2 (germline): MDHEN, SYDVKM. No DNA is given; TCRdb re-called the 5' RACE reads and lists each CDR3 protein once. The sample features under 200,000 distinct CDR3 sequences, with under 3.5% in its top ten. Source material: blood. This sequence was found in a human donor with ulcerative colitis or Crohn's disease, or a healthy co-twin of an affected twin (not recorded which). The chain joins TRBV28 to TRBJ2-7; lacking DNA, the TRBD1 call made by TCRdb goes unchecked. The chain's CDR3 is CASTRTGVSYEQYF.